The present entry profiles one T cell receptor beta chain with its context. What it recognizes is unknown. CDR3 length: 11 residues. Germline loops: CDR1 SNHLY, CDR2 FYNNEI. Trimming pared 8 bases from V and 0 bases from J, leaving 5 bases between. It was cDNA, reverse transcribed from extracted RNA, that served as the sequencing template. Only in-frame clones appear in the TCRdb table, and some are missing; sequencing was by immunoSEQ multiplex PCR. Here the sample spans roughly 150,000 clones, around 47% being singletons. The data originate from a study of CD8+ T cells in alopecia areata. Regarding the study as a whole: Normal-skin resident alphabeta T cells also appear among scalp sample sequences. Mice showed TCR sharing more clearly than patients did, possibly owing to HLA. Clonality in lesional scalp, especially alopecia totalis/universalis, exceeded that of normal scalp.

What was sequenced was CD4+ T cells sorted from blood. The chain couples TRBV2 to TRBJ2-7; no clear D. This TCR was recovered from a human donor with alopecia areata. The CDR3: CASRSSYEQYF. The DNA for the CDR3 is TGTGCCAGCCGCAGCTCCTACGAGCAGTACTTC.